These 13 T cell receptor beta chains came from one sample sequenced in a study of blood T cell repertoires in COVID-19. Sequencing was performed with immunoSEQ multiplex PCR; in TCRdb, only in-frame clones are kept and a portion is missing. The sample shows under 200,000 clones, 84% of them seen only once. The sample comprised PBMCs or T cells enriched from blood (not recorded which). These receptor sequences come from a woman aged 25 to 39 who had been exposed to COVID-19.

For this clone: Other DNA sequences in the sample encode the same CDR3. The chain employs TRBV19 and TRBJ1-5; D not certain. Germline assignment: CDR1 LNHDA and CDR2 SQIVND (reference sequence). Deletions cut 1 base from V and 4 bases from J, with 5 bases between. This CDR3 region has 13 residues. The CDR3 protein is CASSIGGNQPQHF. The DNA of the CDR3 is TGTGCCAGTAGTATAGGAGGTAATCAGCCCCAGCATTTT.

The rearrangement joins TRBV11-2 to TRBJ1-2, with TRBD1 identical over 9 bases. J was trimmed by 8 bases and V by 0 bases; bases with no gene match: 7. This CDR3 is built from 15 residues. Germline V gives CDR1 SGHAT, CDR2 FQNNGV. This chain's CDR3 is CASSLEVWTGVGYTF. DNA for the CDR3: TGTGCCAGCAGCTTAGAAGTTTGGACAGGGGTAGGCTACACCTTC.

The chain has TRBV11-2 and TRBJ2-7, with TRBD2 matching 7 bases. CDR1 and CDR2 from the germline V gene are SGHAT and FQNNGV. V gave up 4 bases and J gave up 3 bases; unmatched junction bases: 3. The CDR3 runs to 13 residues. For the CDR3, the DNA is TGTGCCAGCAGCTACCGGGGGGTCTACGAGCAGTACTTC. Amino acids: CASSYRGVYEQYF.

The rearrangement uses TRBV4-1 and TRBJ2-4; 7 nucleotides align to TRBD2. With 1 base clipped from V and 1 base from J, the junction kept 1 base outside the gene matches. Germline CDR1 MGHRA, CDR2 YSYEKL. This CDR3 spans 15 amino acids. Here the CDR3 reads CASSQARGAKNIQYF. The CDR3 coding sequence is TGCGCCAGCAGCCAAGCGCGGGGGGCCAAAAACATTCAGTACTTC.

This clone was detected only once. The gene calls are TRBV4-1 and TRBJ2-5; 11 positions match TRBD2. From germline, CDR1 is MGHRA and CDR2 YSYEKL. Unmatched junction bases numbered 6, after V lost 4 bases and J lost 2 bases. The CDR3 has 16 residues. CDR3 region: CASSPLAGGIQETQYF. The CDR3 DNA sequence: TGCGCCAGCAGCCCGCTAGCGGGGGGAATTCAAGAGACCCAGTACTTC.

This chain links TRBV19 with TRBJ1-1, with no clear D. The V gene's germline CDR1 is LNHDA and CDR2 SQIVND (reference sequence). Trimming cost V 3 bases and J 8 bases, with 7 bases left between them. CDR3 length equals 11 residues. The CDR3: CASSILTEAFF. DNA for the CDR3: TGTGCCAGTAGTATTTTAACAGAAGCTTTCTTT.

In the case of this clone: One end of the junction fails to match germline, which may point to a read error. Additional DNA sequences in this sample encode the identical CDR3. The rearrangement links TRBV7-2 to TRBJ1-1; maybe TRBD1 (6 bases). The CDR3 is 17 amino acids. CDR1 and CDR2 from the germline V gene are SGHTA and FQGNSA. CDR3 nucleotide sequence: TGTGCCAGCAGCCTAGCTTTGACGGGGGGCTTTTTAAGAGAAGCTTTCTTT. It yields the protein CASSLALTGGFLREAFF.

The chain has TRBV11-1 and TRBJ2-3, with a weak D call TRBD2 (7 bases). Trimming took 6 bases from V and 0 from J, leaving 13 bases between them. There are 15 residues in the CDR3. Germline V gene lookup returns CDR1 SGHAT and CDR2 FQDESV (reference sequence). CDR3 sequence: CASRLGGRSTDTQYF. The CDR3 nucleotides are TGTGCCAGCAGACTCGGGGGGCGGAGCACAGATACGCAGTATTTT.

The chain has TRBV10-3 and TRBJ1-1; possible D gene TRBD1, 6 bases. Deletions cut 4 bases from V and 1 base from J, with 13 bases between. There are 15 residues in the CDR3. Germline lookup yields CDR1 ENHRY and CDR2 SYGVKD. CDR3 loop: CAISAKGQPNTEAFF. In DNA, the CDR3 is TGTGCCATCAGTGCGAAAGGACAGCCGAACACTGAAGCTTTCTTT.

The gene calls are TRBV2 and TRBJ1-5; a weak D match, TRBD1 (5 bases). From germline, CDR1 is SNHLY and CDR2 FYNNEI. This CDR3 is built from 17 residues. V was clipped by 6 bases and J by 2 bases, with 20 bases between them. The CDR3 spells CASRAGSGDGGNQPQHF. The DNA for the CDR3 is TGTGCCAGCAGGGCAGGATCGGGGGATGGTGGCAATCAGCCCCAGCATTTT.

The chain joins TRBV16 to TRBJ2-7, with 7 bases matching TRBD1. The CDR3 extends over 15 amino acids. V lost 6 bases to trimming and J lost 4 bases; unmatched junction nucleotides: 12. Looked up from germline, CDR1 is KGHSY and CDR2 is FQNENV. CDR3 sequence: CASSPPGTVTYEQYF. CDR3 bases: TGTGCCAGCAGTCCTCCCGGGACAGTTACGTACGAGCAGTACTTC.

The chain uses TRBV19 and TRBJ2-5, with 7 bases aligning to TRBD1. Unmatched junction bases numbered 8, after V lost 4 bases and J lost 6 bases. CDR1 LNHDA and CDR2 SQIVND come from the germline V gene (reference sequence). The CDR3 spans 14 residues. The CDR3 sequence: CASSTETGWKTQYF. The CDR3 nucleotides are TGTGCCAGTAGTACTGAGACAGGGTGGAAGACCCAGTACTTC. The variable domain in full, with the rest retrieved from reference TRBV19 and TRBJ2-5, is DGGITQSPKYLFRKEGQNVTLSCEQNLNHDAMYWYRQDPGQGLRLIYYSQIVNDFQKGDIAEGYSVSREKKESFPLTVTSAQKNPTAFYLCASSTETGWKTQYFGPGTRLLVL.

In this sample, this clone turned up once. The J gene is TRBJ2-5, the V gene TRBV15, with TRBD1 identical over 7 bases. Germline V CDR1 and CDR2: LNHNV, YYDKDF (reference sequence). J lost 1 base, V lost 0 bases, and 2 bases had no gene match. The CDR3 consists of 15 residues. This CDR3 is CATSRDRGPQETQYF. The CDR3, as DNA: TGTGCCACCAGCAGAGATAGGGGGCCCCAAGAGACCCAGTACTTC.